The subject of this entry is one TCR beta chain. The antigen is unknown. Each of the patients experienced relapse following autologous stem cell transplantation, and their brentuximab vedotin exposure differed. Isolation of CD8+ T cells from thawed PBMCs used magnetic negative selection. Sequencing used immunoSEQ multiplex PCR; TCRdb keeps in-frame clones, though not all of them. The table includes 25,000 to 30,000 clones, about 90% detected once. The CDR3 length is 14 residues. V was pared by 8 bases and J by 4 bases, with 16 bases between. Germline values: CDR1 SGHDN, CDR2 FVKESK. The sample belongs to a study of PD-1 blockade in classical Hodgkin lymphoma. Study information: Patients were treated with nivolumab at 3 mg/kg, and this was given intravenously every 2 weeks. Overall study findings and caveats: In CD4+ cells, TCR diversity went up significantly by C4D1, but in CD8+ cells it did not. Repertoire differences have undefined causes, possibly disease activity or prior therapy. Newly diagnosed patients reportedly had lower baseline TCR diversity than healthy donors.

This chain uses TRBV14 with TRBJ2-3; the D is unclear. Sequencing used CD8+ T cells from blood, obtained at baseline. This TCR came from a human donor with classical Hodgkin lymphoma. The DNA for the CDR3 is TGTGCCAGCCGTTCTATCGCGAACCCAGATACGCAGTATTTT. It codes for CASRSIANPDTQYF.